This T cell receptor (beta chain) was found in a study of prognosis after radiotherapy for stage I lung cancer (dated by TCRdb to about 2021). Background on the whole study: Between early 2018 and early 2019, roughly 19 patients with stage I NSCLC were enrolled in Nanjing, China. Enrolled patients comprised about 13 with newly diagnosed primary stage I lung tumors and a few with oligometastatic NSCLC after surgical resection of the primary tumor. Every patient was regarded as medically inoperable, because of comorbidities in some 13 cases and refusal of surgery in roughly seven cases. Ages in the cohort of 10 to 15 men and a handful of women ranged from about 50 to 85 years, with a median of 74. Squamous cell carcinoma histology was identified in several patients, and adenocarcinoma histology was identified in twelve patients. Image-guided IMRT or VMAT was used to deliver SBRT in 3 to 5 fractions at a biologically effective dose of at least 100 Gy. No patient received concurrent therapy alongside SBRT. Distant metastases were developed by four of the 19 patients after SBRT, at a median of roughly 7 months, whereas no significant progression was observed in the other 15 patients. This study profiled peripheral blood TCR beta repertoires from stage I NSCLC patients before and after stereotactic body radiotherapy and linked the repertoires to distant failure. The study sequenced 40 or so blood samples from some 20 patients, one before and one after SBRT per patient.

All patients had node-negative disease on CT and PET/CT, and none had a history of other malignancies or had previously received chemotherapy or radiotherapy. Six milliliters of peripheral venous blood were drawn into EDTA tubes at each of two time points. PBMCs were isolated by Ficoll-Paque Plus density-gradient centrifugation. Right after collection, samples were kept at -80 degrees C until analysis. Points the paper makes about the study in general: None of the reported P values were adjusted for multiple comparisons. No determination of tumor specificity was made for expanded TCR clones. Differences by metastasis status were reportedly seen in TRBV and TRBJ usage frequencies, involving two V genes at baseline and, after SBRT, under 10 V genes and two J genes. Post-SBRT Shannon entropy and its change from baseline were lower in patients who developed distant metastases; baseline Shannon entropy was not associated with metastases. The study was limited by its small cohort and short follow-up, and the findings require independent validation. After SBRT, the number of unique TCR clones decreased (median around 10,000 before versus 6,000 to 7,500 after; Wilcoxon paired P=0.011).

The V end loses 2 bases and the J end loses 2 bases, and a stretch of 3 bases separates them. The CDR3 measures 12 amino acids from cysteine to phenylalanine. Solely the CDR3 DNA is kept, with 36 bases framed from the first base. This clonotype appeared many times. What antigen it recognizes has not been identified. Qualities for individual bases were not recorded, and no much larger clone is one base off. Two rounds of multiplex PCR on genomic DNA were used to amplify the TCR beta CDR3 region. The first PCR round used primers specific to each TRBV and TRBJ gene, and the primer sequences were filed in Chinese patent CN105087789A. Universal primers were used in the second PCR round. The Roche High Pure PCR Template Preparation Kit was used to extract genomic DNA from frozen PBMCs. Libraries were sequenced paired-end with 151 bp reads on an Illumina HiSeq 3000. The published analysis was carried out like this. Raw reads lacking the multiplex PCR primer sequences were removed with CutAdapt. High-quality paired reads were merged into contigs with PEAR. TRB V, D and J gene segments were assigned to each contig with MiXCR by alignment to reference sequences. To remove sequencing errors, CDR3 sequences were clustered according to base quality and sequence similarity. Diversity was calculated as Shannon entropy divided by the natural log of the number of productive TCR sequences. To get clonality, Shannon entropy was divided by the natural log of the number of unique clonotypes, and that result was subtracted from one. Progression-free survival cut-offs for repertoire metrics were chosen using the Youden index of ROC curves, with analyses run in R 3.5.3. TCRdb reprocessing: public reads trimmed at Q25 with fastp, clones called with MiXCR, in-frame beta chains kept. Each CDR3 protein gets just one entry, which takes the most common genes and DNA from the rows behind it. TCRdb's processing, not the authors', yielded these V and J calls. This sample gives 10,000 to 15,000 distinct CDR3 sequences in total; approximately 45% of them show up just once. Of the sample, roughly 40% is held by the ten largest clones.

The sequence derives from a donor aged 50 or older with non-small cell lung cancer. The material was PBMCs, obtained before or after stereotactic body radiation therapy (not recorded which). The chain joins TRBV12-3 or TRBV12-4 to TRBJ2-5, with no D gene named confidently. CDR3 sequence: CASSLTQETQYF. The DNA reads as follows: TGTGCCAGCAGTTTAACTCAAGAGACCCAGTACTTC.